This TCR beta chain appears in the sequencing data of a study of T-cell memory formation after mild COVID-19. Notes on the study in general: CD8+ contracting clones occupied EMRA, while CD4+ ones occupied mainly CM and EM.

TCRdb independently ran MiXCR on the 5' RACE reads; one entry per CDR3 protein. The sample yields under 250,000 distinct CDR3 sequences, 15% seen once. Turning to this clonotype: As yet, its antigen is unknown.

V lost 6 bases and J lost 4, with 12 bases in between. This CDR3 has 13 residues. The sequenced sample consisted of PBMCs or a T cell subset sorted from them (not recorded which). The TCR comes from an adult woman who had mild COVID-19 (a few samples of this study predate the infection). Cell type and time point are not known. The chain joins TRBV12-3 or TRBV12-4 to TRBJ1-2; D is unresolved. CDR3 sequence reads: CASRGWVAYGYTF. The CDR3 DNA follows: TGTGCCAGCAGAGGGTGGGTAGCCTATGGCTACACCTTC.